This is a list of T cell receptor beta chains from one sample in a study of blood T cells in healthy people across ages. From the 5' RACE reads, TCRdb called clonotypes with MiXCR, one entry per CDR3 protein. Here the sample spans 2 million or so distinct CDR3 sequences, less than 50% being singletons. The specimen sequenced was blood. The receptors here all came from a woman aged 40 to 50 in good health. Each CDR3 is given with its conserved first and last residue. Fields, in order: clone size, D gene, J gene, V gene, CDR3 DNA, CDR3 protein. D genes are given only for firm matches. Where a row states a size, it is once, few, many or the class of an expanded clone; other rows omit it.

clone size: .
D gene: .
J gene: TRBJ2-6
V gene: TRBV5-6
CDR3 DNA: TGTGCCAGCAGCTTTGGGGTGGCAACTGGGGCCAACGTCCTGACTTTC
CDR3 protein: CASSFGVATGANVLTF

clone size: .
D gene: TRBD1
J gene: TRBJ2-6
V gene: TRBV6-5
CDR3 DNA: TGTGCCAGCAGTTACCACGGGACAGGGGTTCGAAAGGCTGGGGCCAACGTCCTGACTTTC
CDR3 protein: CASSYHGTGVRKAGANVLTF

clone size: few
D gene: .
J gene: TRBJ1-6
V gene: TRBV28
CDR3 DNA: TGTGCCAGCAGACCCGAGGTATCCTATAATTCACCCCTCCACTTT
CDR3 protein: CASRPEVSYNSPLHF

clone size: .
D gene: TRBD1
J gene: TRBJ2-5
V gene: TRBV12-3/TRBV12-4
CDR3 DNA: TGTGCCAGCAGTCCATTTACGGGACAGGGGGCAGGGACCCAGTACTTC
CDR3 protein: CASSPFTGQGAGTQYF

clone size: .
D gene: .
J gene: TRBJ1-4
V gene: TRBV6-6
CDR3 DNA: TGTGCCAGCAGTTACTCTACCGAAAAACTGTTTTTT
CDR3 protein: CASSYSTEKLFF

clone size: .
D gene: TRBD1
J gene: TRBJ2-7
V gene: TRBV20-1
CDR3 DNA: TGCAGTGCTAGAGGCGACAGGGGGATAGACGAGCAGTACTTC
CDR3 protein: CSARGDRGIDEQYF

clone size: .
D gene: .
J gene: TRBJ1-1
V gene: TRBV10-3
CDR3 DNA: TGTGCCATCAGCGCCTCCCGGGCCCCTGAAGCTTTCTTT
CDR3 protein: CAISASRAPEAFF

clone size: .
D gene: .
J gene: TRBJ1-2
V gene: TRBV7-3
CDR3 DNA: TGTGCCAGCAGCGCCCAAACCGGGACATCGTATGGCTACACCTTC
CDR3 protein: CASSAQTGTSYGYTF

clone size: .
D gene: .
J gene: TRBJ2-5
V gene: TRBV3-1
CDR3 DNA: TGTGCCAGCAGCCAAGGGGTGGTACGACAAGAGACCCAGTACTTC
CDR3 protein: CASSQGVVRQETQYF

clone size: .
D gene: TRBD2
J gene: TRBJ2-1
V gene: TRBV20-1
CDR3 DNA: TGCAGTGCTAGTGGCAGGACTAGCGGGGGGCAAGAGACCCAGTTCTTC
CDR3 protein: CSASGRTSGGQETQFF

clone size: .
D gene: .
J gene: TRBJ2-5
V gene: TRBV6-5
CDR3 DNA: TGTGCCAGCAGGGAGCAATCGAAAGAGACCCAGTACTTC
CDR3 protein: CASREQSKETQYF